These T cell receptor beta chains were read from a single sample in a study of cytomegalovirus exposure and HLA in healthy donors. Sequencing was performed with immunoSEQ multiplex PCR; in TCRdb, only in-frame clones are kept and a portion is missing. In the table there are around 91,000 clones, around nine tenths of which are singletons. Sequencing was done on a sample of PBMCs. The receptors come from a man aged 25-40 years in good health and CMV-seropositive. Each CDR3 is given with its conserved first and last residue. A D gene is named only where the DNA matches it firmly. Clone size is stated in some rows and not others, as once, few, many or a class when expanded.

clone_size: NA
d_call: NA
j_call: TRBJ1-2
v_call: TRBV19
cdr3_nt: TGTGCCAGTAGTATAGCAGGGATTGGCTACACCTTC
cdr3_aa: CASSIAGIGYTF

clone_size: NA
d_call: TRBD2
j_call: TRBJ2-7
v_call: TRBV25-1
cdr3_nt: TGTGCCAGGGGGTGGCGGGAGGCCAAGGGGGAGCAGTACTTC
cdr3_aa: CARGWREAKGEQYF

clone_size: NA
d_call: NA
j_call: TRBJ1-6
v_call: TRBV28
cdr3_nt: TGTGCCCTTGGACAGCCTAATTCACCCCTCCACTTT
cdr3_aa: CALGQPNSPLHF

clone_size: few
d_call: TRBD2
j_call: TRBJ2-1
v_call: TRBV11-2
cdr3_nt: TGTGCCAGCAGCTTAGTCGCGGGGGGAAGCTACAATGAGCAGTTCTTC
cdr3_aa: CASSLVAGGSYNEQFF

clone_size: NA
d_call: TRBD1
j_call: TRBJ1-1
v_call: TRBV5-1
cdr3_nt: TGCGCCAGCAGCTTAGGACAGGGGGCTGAAGCTTTCTTT
cdr3_aa: CASSLGQGAEAFF

clone_size: once
d_call: TRBD1
j_call: TRBJ2-1
v_call: TRBV28
cdr3_nt: TGTGCCAGCAGTCCGTCCCCCGGGACAGGGGAATGGGGTGAGCAGTTCTTC
cdr3_aa: CASSPSPGTGEWGEQFF

clone_size: NA
d_call: NA
j_call: TRBJ2-7
v_call: TRBV29-1
cdr3_nt: TGCAGCGTTCGTGCGGGGATACTAGTCTACGAGCAGTACTTC
cdr3_aa: CSVRAGILVYEQYF

clone_size: NA
d_call: TRBD2
j_call: TRBJ2-1
v_call: TRBV28
cdr3_nt: TGTGCCAGCAGGTCCCTAGCGGGAGTAGGCAATGAGCAGTTCTTC
cdr3_aa: CASRSLAGVGNEQFF

clone_size: NA
d_call: NA
j_call: TRBJ2-3
v_call: TRBV7-9
cdr3_nt: TGTGCCAGCAGCTTAGAGATGCAGGATACGCAGTATTTT
cdr3_aa: CASSLEMQDTQYF

clone_size: NA
d_call: NA
j_call: TRBJ2-1
v_call: TRBV27
cdr3_nt: TGTGCCAGCAGTTTCCTCAGGGAGGAGGGATTCAATGAGCAGTTCTTC
cdr3_aa: CASSFLREEGFNEQFF

clone_size: NA
d_call: NA
j_call: TRBJ2-1
v_call: TRBV29-1
cdr3_nt: TGCAGCGTTGAAGATGGCAGAATCTCCTACAATGAGCAGTTCTTC
cdr3_aa: CSVEDGRISYNEQFF

clone_size: once
d_call: TRBD1
j_call: TRBJ1-2
v_call: TRBV6-1
cdr3_nt: TGTGCCAGCAGTGAACCGACAGGGTTCTATGGCTACACCTTC
cdr3_aa: CASSEPTGFYGYTF

clone_size: NA
d_call: TRBD2
j_call: TRBJ2-3
v_call: TRBV5-6
cdr3_nt: TGTGCCAGCAGCTTCGTAGCGGGAGGGCCTTCAGATACGCAGTATTTT
cdr3_aa: CASSFVAGGPSDTQYF

clone_size: NA
d_call: TRBD2
j_call: TRBJ2-3
v_call: TRBV6-5
cdr3_nt: TGTGCCAGCAGCCCAACTAGCGGGAGCGCAGATACGCAGTATTTT
cdr3_aa: CASSPTSGSADTQYF

clone_size: NA
d_call: NA
j_call: TRBJ1-5
v_call: TRBV30
cdr3_nt: TGTGCCTGGAGTGTAAGGGTGAGGGATCAGCCCCAGCATTTT
cdr3_aa: CAWSVRVRDQPQHF

clone_size: NA
d_call: TRBD2
j_call: TRBJ2-1
v_call: TRBV28
cdr3_nt: TGTGCCAGCACCAGGTGGGAGGGGAGAAATGAGCAGTTCTTC
cdr3_aa: CASTRWEGRNEQFF

clone_size: few
d_call: TRBD1
j_call: TRBJ1-3
v_call: TRBV19
cdr3_nt: TGTGCCAGTAGTGCAACTCCCGGGACAGGGTTGGATTTT
cdr3_aa: CASSATPGTGLDF

clone_size: NA
d_call: NA
j_call: TRBJ1-4
v_call: TRBV28
cdr3_nt: TGTGCCAGCAGTTTAGGGAGCAGGGAGGGTGAAAAACTGTTTTTT
cdr3_aa: CASSLGSREGEKLFF

clone_size: NA
d_call: TRBD1
j_call: TRBJ2-5
v_call: TRBV5-1
cdr3_nt: TGCGCCAGCAGCTTAGGGACAGGGTCGGAGACCCAGTACTTC
cdr3_aa: CASSLGTGSETQYF

clone_size: NA
d_call: NA
j_call: TRBJ2-4
v_call: TRBV12-1
cdr3_nt: TGTGCCAGCAGCACCCCCAGGGGGCCTAACGGACTAGCGGACTCCTTAGCCAAAAACATTCAGTACTTC
cdr3_aa: CASSTPRGPNGLADSLAKNIQYF

clone_size: few
d_call: TRBD1
j_call: TRBJ2-1
v_call: TRBV28
cdr3_nt: TGTGCCAGCACCGGGACAGGAGCCTACAATGAGCAGTTCTTC
cdr3_aa: CASTGTGAYNEQFF

clone_size: NA
d_call: NA
j_call: TRBJ2-1
v_call: TRBV7-2
cdr3_nt: TGTGCCAGCAGCTCGACGCCCGGGGAGCAGTTCTTC
cdr3_aa: CASSSTPGEQFF

clone_size: NA
d_call: TRBD1
j_call: TRBJ2-7
v_call: TRBV5-1
cdr3_nt: TGCGCCAGCAGCAGACGGACAGGGGACCCCTACGAGCAGTACTTC
cdr3_aa: CASSRRTGDPYEQYF

clone_size: NA
d_call: NA
j_call: TRBJ2-7
v_call: TRBV7-9
cdr3_nt: TGTGCCAGCACCCACGGCAGGGAAAAGGGCTACGAGCAGTACTTC
cdr3_aa: CASTHGREKGYEQYF

clone_size: NA
d_call: TRBD2
j_call: TRBJ2-7
v_call: TRBV5-1
cdr3_nt: TGCGCCAGCAGCACTTCTAGCGGGGGCTCCTACGAGCAGTACTTC
cdr3_aa: CASSTSSGGSYEQYF

clone_size: NA
d_call: NA
j_call: TRBJ2-3
v_call: TRBV5-6
cdr3_nt: TGTGCCAGCAGCTTGGGGGCACACACAGATACGCAGTATTTT
cdr3_aa: CASSLGAHTDTQYF

clone_size: few
d_call: TRBD2
j_call: TRBJ2-3
v_call: TRBV28
cdr3_nt: TGTGCCAGCAGTCTTACTAGCGGGAGAAGCACAGATACGCAGTATTTT
cdr3_aa: CASSLTSGRSTDTQYF

clone_size: NA
d_call: TRBD2
j_call: TRBJ2-7
v_call: TRBV27
cdr3_nt: TGTGCCAGCAGTTTGGCAGGACTAGCGGGAGGCGAGCAGTACTTC
cdr3_aa: CASSLAGLAGGEQYF

clone_size: NA
d_call: NA
j_call: TRBJ2-2
v_call: TRBV30
cdr3_nt: TGTGCCTGGGCCTTGGCCACCGGGGAGCTGTTTTTT
cdr3_aa: CAWALATGELFF

clone_size: few
d_call: TRBD2
j_call: TRBJ2-3
v_call: TRBV5-1
cdr3_nt: TGCGCCAGCAGCTCCCTGGGGGGGAATACGCAGTATTTT
cdr3_aa: CASSSLGGNTQYF

clone_size: NA
d_call: TRBD1
j_call: TRBJ2-7
v_call: TRBV28
cdr3_nt: TGTGCCAGCACTCCGGACAGGGGGTCCTACGAGCAGTACTTC
cdr3_aa: CASTPDRGSYEQYF

clone_size: NA
d_call: NA
j_call: TRBJ1-4
v_call: TRBV5-8
cdr3_nt: TGTGCCAGCAGCTTGAGGCTGGGACACGATGAAAAACTGTTTTTT
cdr3_aa: CASSLRLGHDEKLFF

clone_size: NA
d_call: TRBD2
j_call: TRBJ2-7
v_call: TRBV6-4
cdr3_nt: TGTGCCAGCAGTGACTCGGGGCTCTACAGGAAGCGGGACTTCCTGGCCTACGAGCAGTACTTC
cdr3_aa: CASSDSGLYRKRDFLAYEQYF

clone_size: NA
d_call: NA
j_call: TRBJ1-5
v_call: TRBV21-1
cdr3_nt: TGTGCCAGCAGCAAAGCCGGGACAGGGGAGAGCAATCAGCCCCAGCATTTT
cdr3_aa: CASSKAGTGESNQPQHF

clone_size: NA
d_call: NA
j_call: TRBJ2-7
v_call: TRBV27
cdr3_nt: TGTGCCAGCAGTTTATCGGTTAGCATGTACGAGCAGTACTTC
cdr3_aa: CASSLSVSMYEQYF

clone_size: once
d_call: TRBD2
j_call: TRBJ2-3
v_call: TRBV5-4
cdr3_nt: TGTGCCAGCAGGGACCCTAGCGGGAGGCCAGATACGCAGTATTTT
cdr3_aa: CASRDPSGRPDTQYF

clone_size: NA
d_call: NA
j_call: TRBJ2-7
v_call: TRBV6-6
cdr3_nt: TGTGCCAGCAGTGCCGTGGAGGGCTACGAGCAGTACTTC
cdr3_aa: CASSAVEGYEQYF

clone_size: NA
d_call: TRBD2
j_call: TRBJ2-3
v_call: TRBV28
cdr3_nt: TGTGCCAGCAGTGAATTAGCGGGAGGGGGCACAGATACGCAGTATTTT
cdr3_aa: CASSELAGGGTDTQYF

clone_size: NA
d_call: TRBD1
j_call: TRBJ2-7
v_call: TRBV10-3
cdr3_nt: TGTGCCATCAGTGCCCAGGGACAGTTATACGAGCAGTACTTC
cdr3_aa: CAISAQGQLYEQYF

clone_size: NA
d_call: NA
j_call: TRBJ2-5
v_call: TRBV5-8
cdr3_nt: TGTGCCAGCAGCTTGCTGAGAACCCAGTACTTC
cdr3_aa: CASSLLRTQYF

clone_size: NA
d_call: NA
j_call: TRBJ2-3
v_call: TRBV14
cdr3_nt: TGTGCCAGCAGCCAAGATCAAGGTAGCGGCACAGATACGCAGTATTTT
cdr3_aa: CASSQDQGSGTDTQYF

clone_size: NA
d_call: NA
j_call: TRBJ1-5
v_call: TRBV4-1
cdr3_nt: TGCGCCAGCAGCCAAGTCCACACTAGCAATCAGCCCCAGCATTTT
cdr3_aa: CASSQVHTSNQPQHF

clone_size: NA
d_call: NA
j_call: TRBJ2-3
v_call: TRBV5-6
cdr3_nt: TGTGCCAGCAGCTGGGGCAGCTTGGATACGCAGTATTTT
cdr3_aa: CASSWGSLDTQYF

clone_size: NA
d_call: TRBD2
j_call: TRBJ2-5
v_call: TRBV19
cdr3_nt: TGTGCCAGTAGTTCTCTAGCGGGAGATGAGACCCAGTACTTC
cdr3_aa: CASSSLAGDETQYF

clone_size: few
d_call: TRBD2
j_call: TRBJ2-5
v_call: TRBV7-9
cdr3_nt: TGTGCCAGCAGGTCCTCGGCGGGAGGGTACCAAGAGACCCAGTACTTC
cdr3_aa: CASRSSAGGYQETQYF

clone_size: NA
d_call: NA
j_call: TRBJ1-2
v_call: TRBV7-6
cdr3_nt: TGTGCCAGCAGTTTTGAGGGGGACTATGGCTACACCTTC
cdr3_aa: CASSFEGDYGYTF

clone_size: few
d_call: NA
j_call: TRBJ1-1
v_call: TRBV28
cdr3_nt: TGTGCCAGCAGTTTAATTCGGGGTGACACTGAAGCTTTCTTT
cdr3_aa: CASSLIRGDTEAFF

clone_size: NA
d_call: NA
j_call: TRBJ2-2
v_call: TRBV4-1
cdr3_nt: TGCGCCAGCAGCCAAGATGGTCGGGGCGGGGGCGTGAACACCGGGGAGCTGTTTTTT
cdr3_aa: CASSQDGRGGGVNTGELFF

clone_size: NA
d_call: TRBD2
j_call: TRBJ2-1
v_call: TRBV5-5
cdr3_nt: TGTGCCAGCAGCCGATCTCTAGCGGAAAATGAGCAGTTCTTC
cdr3_aa: CASSRSLAENEQFF

clone_size: NA
d_call: NA
j_call: TRBJ1-1
v_call: TRBV6-1
cdr3_nt: TGTGCCAGCAGTGTCGGACATTTGAACACTGAAGCTTTCTTT
cdr3_aa: CASSVGHLNTEAFF

clone_size: NA
d_call: TRBD1
j_call: TRBJ2-7
v_call: TRBV5-1
cdr3_nt: TGCGCCAGCAGCTCTGGGACAGGGGGGAGATTCGAGCAGTACTTC
cdr3_aa: CASSSGTGGRFEQYF

clone_size: NA
d_call: TRBD2
j_call: TRBJ2-5
v_call: TRBV7-2
cdr3_nt: TGTGCCAGCAGCTTAGTATCGCCAGCGGGAGGCCCAGAGACCCAGTACTTC
cdr3_aa: CASSLVSPAGGPETQYF

clone_size: NA
d_call: NA
j_call: TRBJ2-7
v_call: TRBV11-2
cdr3_nt: TGTGCCAGCAGCTTAGGGGCGGGGGCACGCGAGCAGTACTTC
cdr3_aa: CASSLGAGAREQYF

clone_size: NA
d_call: TRBD2
j_call: TRBJ2-5
v_call: TRBV18
cdr3_nt: TGTGCCAGCTCACCAAAGGCGGCTAGCGGGTGGCAAGAGACCCAGTACTTC
cdr3_aa: CASSPKAASGWQETQYF